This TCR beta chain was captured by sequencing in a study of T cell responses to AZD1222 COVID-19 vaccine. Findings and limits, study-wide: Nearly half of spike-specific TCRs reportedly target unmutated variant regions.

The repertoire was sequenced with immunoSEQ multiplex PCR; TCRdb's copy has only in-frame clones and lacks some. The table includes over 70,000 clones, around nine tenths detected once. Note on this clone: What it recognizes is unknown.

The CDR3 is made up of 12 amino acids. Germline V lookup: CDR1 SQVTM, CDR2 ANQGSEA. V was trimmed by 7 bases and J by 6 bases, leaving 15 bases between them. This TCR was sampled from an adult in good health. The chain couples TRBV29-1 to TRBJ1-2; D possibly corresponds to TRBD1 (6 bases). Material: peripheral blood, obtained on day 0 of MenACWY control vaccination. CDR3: CSAEGGQNGYTF. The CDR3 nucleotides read TGCAGCGCCGAGGGGGGTCAGAATGGCTACACCTTC.